Listed below are T cell receptor beta chains from one sample, sequenced in a study of cytomegalovirus exposure and HLA in healthy donors. Assay: immunoSEQ multiplex PCR; the TCRdb copy retains only in-frame clones and omits some. Of under 150,000 clones listed, about four fifths are singletons. Sequenced sample: PBMCs. The receptors were sampled from a middle-aged woman in good health and CMV-seronegative. The CDR3 runs from the conserved cysteine through the conserved F or W. D genes are given only for firm matches. Not every row has a clone size; where given, it reads once, few, many or a size class.

j_call v_call d_call clone_size cdr3_aa cdr3_nt
TRBJ1-6 TRBV18 NA NA CATSDSHNSPLHF TGTGCCACCTCCGACAGTCACAATTCACCCCTCCACTTT
TRBJ2-3 TRBV5-6 NA NA CASSWQGRGTDTQYF TGTGCCAGCAGCTGGCAGGGGAGGGGCACAGATACGCAGTATTTT
TRBJ1-2 TRBV5-4 NA NA CASSSDKTYGYTF TGTGCCAGCAGCTCGGACAAAACCTATGGCTACACCTTC
TRBJ2-1 TRBV6-5 NA NA CASSYRWRLINEQFF TGTGCCAGCAGTTATCGGTGGCGGTTAATCAATGAGCAGTTCTTC
TRBJ1-1 TRBV7-2 NA NA CASSLEGGVSTEAFF TGTGCCAGCAGCTTAGAGGGGGGGGTGAGCACTGAAGCTTTCTTT
TRBJ1-6 TRBV6-1 TRBD1 once CASSPSDRRNSPLHF TGTGCCAGCAGTCCCTCGGACAGGCGAAATTCACCCCTCCACTTT
TRBJ1-4 TRBV30 NA few CAWSTDSLNENLFF TGTGCCTGGAGTACTGACAGCCTTAATGAAAACCTGTTTTTT
TRBJ2-3 TRBV5-8 TRBD1 once CASSLGTGDLTDTQYF TGTGCCAGCAGCTTGGGTACAGGGGACCTCACAGATACGCAGTATTTT
TRBJ2-7 TRBV7-2 NA NA CASSWGFTVEQYF TGTGCCAGCAGCTGGGGCTTTACAGTCGAGCAGTACTTC
TRBJ2-3 TRBV5-1 NA NA CASSLGGPSTDTQYF TGCGCCAGCAGCTTGGGTGGGCCTAGCACAGATACGCAGTATTTT
TRBJ1-1 TRBV9 TRBD1 NA CASSPRQGPNTEAFF TGTGCCAGCAGCCCCAGACAGGGCCCGAACACTGAAGCTTTCTTT
TRBJ1-2 TRBV4-1 TRBD1 NA CASSQGDRADGYTF TGCGCCAGCAGCCAAGGGGACAGGGCGGATGGCTACACCTTC
TRBJ1-5 TRBV10-3 NA NA CAISESGGGYQPQHF TGTGCCATCAGTGAGTCTGGGGGGGGGTATCAGCCCCAGCATTTT
TRBJ2-7 TRBV28 NA NA CASSKNRGAWRGEAAEQYF TGTGCCAGCAGTAAGAACAGGGGTGCCTGGCGGGGAGAGGCGGCCGAGCAGTACTTC
TRBJ1-1 TRBV7-3 NA once CASSVQGNTEAFF TGTGCCAGCAGCGTACAGGGGAACACTGAAGCTTTCTTT
TRBJ2-7 TRBV9 TRBD1 NA CASSPPGQGNGEQYF TGTGCCAGCAGCCCCCCGGGACAGGGCAATGGAGAGCAGTACTTC